This T cell receptor (beta chain) was retrieved from a study of T cell repertoires in cytomegalovirus infection. Study-wide context: It was the public TCR beta signatures that indicated both CMV infection and matching HLA type.

A word on this clonotype: Antigen specificity is unknown.

TCRdb reprocessed the reads via MiXCR and lists one record per CDR3 protein. This table has about 470,000 distinct CDR3 sequences, about two fifths appearing once. Whole-study results and caveats: Ex vivo, HLA-C-restricted CMV-specific TCR beta clonotypes prevailed over the rest of the response. Cumulative public TCR beta family frequency identified carriers of CMV plus the relevant HLA.

The specimen comprised cultured PBMCs, sampled from culture after CMV antigen stimulation. The sequence was collected from a human donor in good health (CMV status not recorded). Some clones in this sample may be carry-over from other donors' samples.

Here the CDR3 DNA reads TGTGCCAGCAATGGACAGTCGCATGAGCAGTTCTTC. This sequence encodes CASNGQSHEQFF. The V and J genes are TRBV27 and TRBJ2-1, with D possibly being TRBD1 (6 bases). Deletions cut 7 bases from V and 8 bases from J, with 12 bases between. CDR1 and CDR2 (germline): MNHEY, SMNVEV (reference sequence). There are 12 residues in the CDR3.